The 17 T cell receptor beta chains below come from one sample, sequenced in a study of human T cells and chemical hapten exposure. Sample time point: patch test 3, about 24 weeks after DPC sensitization. Stated treatment: therapeutic diphenylcyclopropenone sensitization with weekly scalp DPC. Each CDR3 protein gets one entry after TCRdb re-called the RACE reads with MiXCR. Of 95,000 to 150,000 distinct CDR3 sequences listed, 10% to 12% are singletons. The material was whole blood, obtained in connection with sensitization to the hapten diphenylcyclopropenone (DPC). Receptors were obtained from a woman aged 45-65 years with alopecia areata. Some clones in this sample may be carry-over from other donors' samples.

This clonotype came up many times. In nucleotides, the CDR3 is TGTGCCAGCAGCAGCGGGTCTGAAAACATTCAGTACTTC. It yields the protein CASSSGSENIQYF. The chain couples TRBV7-2 to TRBJ2-4, with a tentative D call TRBD2 (6 bases). Germline CDR1 SGHTA, CDR2 FQGNSA. The CDR3 sequence is 13 residues long. V lost 5 bases to trimming and J lost 5 bases, with 10 bases between them.

This clonotype was detected ten times or more. This chain connects TRBV20-1 to TRBJ2-7; D unclear. Looked up from germline, CDR1 is DFQATT and CDR2 is SNEGSKA (reference sequence). The CDR3 is made up of 11 amino acids. Trimming left V 6 bases short and J 6 bases short, with 12 bases between. The CDR3 spells CSAPKGSEQYF. The CDR3, as DNA: TGCAGTGCCCCCAAAGGGTCCGAGCAGTACTTC.

This clonotype has ten or more counts. The genes are TRBV7-2 and TRBJ2-5; D gene ambiguous. The germline V and J ends were trimmed by 0 bases and 1 base, with 6 bases remaining between them. The CDR3 runs to 14 residues. CDR1 is SGHTA and CDR2 is FQGNSA in the germline V gene. The DNA of the CDR3 is TGTGCCAGCAGCTTAGCGCAGGCCCAAGAGACCCAGTACTTC. This codes for CASSLAQAQETQYF.

This clonotype has only one observation. This chain uses TRBV7-9 with TRBJ2-5, with D possibly being TRBD1 (6 bases). The V gene lost 3 bases and the J gene lost 0 bases, with 14 bases spanning the gap. From germline, CDR1 is SEHNR and CDR2 FQNEAQ (reference sequence). The CDR3 spans 16 residues. The CDR3 loop is CASSFIGTPYQETQYF. In nucleotides, the CDR3 is TGTGCCAGCAGCTTTATCGGGACACCGTACCAAGAGACCCAGTACTTC.

V usage is TRBV27 and J usage is TRBJ1-6; perhaps TRBD1 as D (5 bases). The germline gives CDR1 MNHEY, CDR2 SMNVEV (reference sequence). The CDR3 has 13 amino acids. Trimming took 7 bases from V and 7 from J, leaving 11 bases between them. CDR3 in amino acids: CASTRPGNSPLHF. The CDR3 bases are TGTGCCAGCACCCGACCAGGGAATTCACCCCTCCACTTT.

There are a few counts of this clonotype. The J gene is TRBJ2-3, the V gene TRBV29-1; TRBD2 matches 7 bases. The germline CDR1 and CDR2 sequences are SQVTM and ANQGSEA. This CDR3 region has 14 residues. Unmatched junction bases numbered 7, after V lost 7 bases and J lost 0 bases. CDR3: CSGATSLSTDTQYF. The DNA for the CDR3 is TGCAGCGGGGCGACTAGCCTAAGCACAGATACGCAGTATTTT.

V usage is TRBV20-1 and J usage is TRBJ1-6, with a tentative D call TRBD1 (5 bases). Germline-derived CDR1 and CDR2 are DFQATT and SNEGSKA (reference sequence). This CDR3 region has 15 residues. V dropped 8 bases and J dropped 0 bases, with 14 bases sitting between them. The CDR3 DNA is TGCAGTTCTTTTGACGGGGGCTCCTATAATTCACCCCTCCACTTT. The encoded protein is CSSFDGGSYNSPLHF.

This rearrangement joins TRBV4-3 to TRBJ1-3, with D hard to call. Trimming took off 4 bases at V and 0 bases at J, with 10 bases between the two ends. Germline V gene sequence: CDR1 LGHNA, CDR2 YSLEER. The CDR3 runs to 15 residues. In DNA, the CDR3 is TGCGCCAGCAGCCTTGACGGTGGCTCTGGAAACACCATATATTTT. Translated, it gives CASSLDGGSGNTIYF.

The rearrangement links TRBV20-1 to TRBJ1-1; 7 bases fit TRBD1. The CDR3 consists of 15 residues. V shed 3 bases, J shed 1 base, and the junction held 8 bases outside the gene matches. CDR1 is DFQATT, CDR2 SNEGSKA, per germline (reference sequence). CDR3 sequence reads: CSASRRGSPNTEAFF. CDR3 DNA: TGCAGTGCTAGTCGCAGGGGGTCCCCGAACACTGAAGCTTTCTTT.

The chain carries TRBV2 and TRBJ1-1; maybe TRBD1 (6 bases). Trimming took 7 bases from V and 5 from J, leaving 8 bases between them. The length of the CDR3 is 11 residues. CDR1 is SNHLY, CDR2 FYNNEI, per germline. The DNA for the CDR3 is TGTGCCAGCACACAGGGAACTGAAGCTTTCTTT. It translates to CASTQGTEAFF.

This clonotype was seen at least ten times. The chain is built from TRBV20-1 and TRBJ2-3; 12 bases fit TRBD2. This CDR3 comprises 17 residues. The trim removed 2 bases at V and 0 bases at J, leaving 6 bases unmatched. Per germline, CDR1 DFQATT and CDR2 SNEGSKA (reference sequence). In DNA form, the CDR3 reads TGCAGTGCTAGATCTCTTCTAGCGGGAGGGAGCACAGATACGCAGTATTTT. Translating it yields CSARSLLAGGSTDTQYF.

J is TRBJ2-7 and V is TRBV14; 7 nucleotides agree with TRBD2. CDR3 size: 13 residues. Germline CDR1 and CDR2: SGHDN and FVKESK. V was clipped by 0 bases and J by 6 bases; unmatched bases: 2. The DNA of the CDR3 is TGTGCCAGCAGCCAAGACCCGGGGGGCGAGCAGTACTTC. Translating gives CASSQDPGGEQYF.

The chain has TRBV10-3 and TRBJ2-5; 14 bases map to TRBD2. The CDR3 is 14 amino acids. Germline CDR1 ENHRY, CDR2 SYGVKD. Losses at the gene ends were 10 bases for V and 3 bases for J; bases not matched to a gene: 4. The CDR3 bases are TGTGCCACCCGACTAGCGGGAGGGGAAGAGACCCAGTACTTC. Protein product: CATRLAGGEETQYF.

The V gene is TRBV5-1, the J gene TRBJ1-1, with TRBD1 identical over 9 bases. J gave up 0 bases and V 0 bases, and 0 bases lay outside the gene matches. Per germline, CDR1 SGHRS and CDR2 YFSETQ. This CDR3 region has 15 residues. CDR3 bases: TGCGCCAGCAGCTTGGGGACAGGGGTGAACACTGAAGCTTTCTTT. Amino acid sequence: CASSLGTGVNTEAFF.

This clonotype turned up a few times. The rearrangement uses TRBV6-1 and TRBJ2-3; 10 positions match TRBD2. This CDR3 comprises 16 residues. V was clipped by 2 bases and J by 8 bases; unmatched bases: 10. Germline CDR1 reads MNHNS; CDR2 reads SASEGT. The CDR3 here is CASSEKSSGSLVTQYF. In DNA, the CDR3 is TGTGCCAGCAGTGAAAAGTCTAGCGGGAGCCTGGTTACGCAGTATTTT.

There are a few counts of this clonotype. The chain uses TRBV12-3 or TRBV12-4 and TRBJ1-5; TRBD1 might be the D (6 bases). Trimming left V 5 bases short and J 4 bases short, with 18 bases between. The CDR3 has 16 amino acids. The CDR3 nucleotides read TGTGCCAGCAGTCAAGGGGGAGGCGTCCTAAATCAGCCCCAGCATTTT. Its protein product is CASSQGGGVLNQPQHF.

This clonotype was seen more than once but under ten times. The rearrangement links TRBV6-2 or TRBV6-3 to TRBJ2-1, with D possibly TRBD2 on 5 matching bases. V lost 4 bases to trimming and J lost 9 bases, with 7 bases between them. CDR3 size: 11 residues. CDR1 is MNHEY, CDR2 SVGEGT, per germline. The DNA of the CDR3 is TGTGCCAGCAGTTCGGCGGGTGAGCAGTTCTTC. It yields the protein CASSSAGEQFF.